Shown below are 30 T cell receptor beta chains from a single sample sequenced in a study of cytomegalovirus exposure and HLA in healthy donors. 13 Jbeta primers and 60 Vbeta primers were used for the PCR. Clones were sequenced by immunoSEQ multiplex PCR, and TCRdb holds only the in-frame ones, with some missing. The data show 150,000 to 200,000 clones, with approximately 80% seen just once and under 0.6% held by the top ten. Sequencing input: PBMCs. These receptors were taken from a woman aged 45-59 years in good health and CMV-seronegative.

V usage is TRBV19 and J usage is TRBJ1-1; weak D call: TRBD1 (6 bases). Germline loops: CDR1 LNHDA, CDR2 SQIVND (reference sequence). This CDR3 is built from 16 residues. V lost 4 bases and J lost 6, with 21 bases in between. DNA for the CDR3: TGTGCCAGTAGTACAGTAAATTCCGGGACAAACGCTGAAGCTTTCTTT. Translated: CASSTVNSGTNAEAFF.

CDR3: CASSPKTDPRYNEQFF. The DNA of the CDR3 is TGTGCCAGCTCACCCAAAACAGATCCCCGCTACAATGAGCAGTTCTTC. The J gene is TRBJ2-1, the V gene TRBV18; no clear D. Germline V gene lookup returns CDR1 KGHSH and CDR2 LQKENI. The CDR3 loop spans 16 amino acids. The V end was cut by 3 bases, the J end by 3 bases, with 15 bases between.

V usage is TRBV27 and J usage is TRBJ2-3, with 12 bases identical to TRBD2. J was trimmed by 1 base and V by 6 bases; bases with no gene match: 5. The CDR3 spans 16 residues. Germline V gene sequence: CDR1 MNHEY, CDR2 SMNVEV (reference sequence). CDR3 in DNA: TGTGCCAGCAGGCGCCTAGCGGGAGGGGGCACAGATACGCAGTATTTT. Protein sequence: CASRRLAGGGTDTQYF.

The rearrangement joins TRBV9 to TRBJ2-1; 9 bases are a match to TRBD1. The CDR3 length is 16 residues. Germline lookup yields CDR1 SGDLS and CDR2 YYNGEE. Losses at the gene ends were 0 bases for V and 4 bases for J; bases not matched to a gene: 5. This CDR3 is CASSVARGQGYNEQFF. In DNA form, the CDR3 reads TGTGCCAGCAGCGTAGCTCGAGGACAGGGGTACAATGAGCAGTTCTTC.

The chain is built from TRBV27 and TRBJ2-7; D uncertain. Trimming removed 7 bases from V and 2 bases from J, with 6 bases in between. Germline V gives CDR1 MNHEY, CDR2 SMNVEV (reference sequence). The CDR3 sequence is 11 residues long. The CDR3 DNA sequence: TGTGCCAGCAAGAGCGCCTACGAGCAGTACTTC. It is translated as CASKSAYEQYF.

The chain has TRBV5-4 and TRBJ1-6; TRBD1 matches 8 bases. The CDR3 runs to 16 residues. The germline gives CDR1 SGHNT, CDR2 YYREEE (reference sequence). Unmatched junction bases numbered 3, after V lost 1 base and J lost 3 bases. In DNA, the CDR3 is TGTGCCAGCAGCTTGTTTACAGGGGGCTATAATTCACCCCTCCACTTT. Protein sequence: CASSLFTGGYNSPLHF.

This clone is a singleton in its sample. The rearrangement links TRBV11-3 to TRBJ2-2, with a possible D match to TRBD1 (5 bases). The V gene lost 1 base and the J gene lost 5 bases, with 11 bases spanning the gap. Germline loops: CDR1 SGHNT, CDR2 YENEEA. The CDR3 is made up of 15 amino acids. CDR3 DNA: TGTGCCAGCAGCTTAGGGGCAGGGTATACCGGGGAGCTGTTTTTT. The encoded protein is CASSLGAGYTGELFF.

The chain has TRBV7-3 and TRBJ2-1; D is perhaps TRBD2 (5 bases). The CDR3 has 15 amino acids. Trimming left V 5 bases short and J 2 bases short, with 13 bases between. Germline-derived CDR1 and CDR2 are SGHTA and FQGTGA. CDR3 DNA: TGTGCCAGCAGCCTATTCCCGGGGACCTACAATGAGCAGTTCTTC. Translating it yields CASSLFPGTYNEQFF.

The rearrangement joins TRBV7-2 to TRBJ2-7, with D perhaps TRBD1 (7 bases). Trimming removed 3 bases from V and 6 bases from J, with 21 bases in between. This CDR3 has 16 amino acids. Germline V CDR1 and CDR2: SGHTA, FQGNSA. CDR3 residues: CASSLVRGRGDGEQYF. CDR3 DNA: TGTGCCAGCAGCTTGGTACGAGGCAGGGGGGACGGCGAGCAGTACTTC.

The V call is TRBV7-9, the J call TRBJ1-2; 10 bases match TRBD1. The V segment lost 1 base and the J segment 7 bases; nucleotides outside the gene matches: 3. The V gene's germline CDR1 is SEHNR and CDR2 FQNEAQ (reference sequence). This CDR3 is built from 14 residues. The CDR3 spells CASSLGQGASGYTF. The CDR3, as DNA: TGTGCCAGCAGCTTAGGACAGGGGGCCTCTGGCTACACCTTC.

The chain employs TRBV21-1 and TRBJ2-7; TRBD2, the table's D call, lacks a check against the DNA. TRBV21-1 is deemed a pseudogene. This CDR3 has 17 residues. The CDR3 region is CASSKAHGGALIIWCYF. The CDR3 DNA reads TGTGCCAGCAGCAAAGCGCACGGGGGGGCCTTAATCATTTGGTGTTACTTC.

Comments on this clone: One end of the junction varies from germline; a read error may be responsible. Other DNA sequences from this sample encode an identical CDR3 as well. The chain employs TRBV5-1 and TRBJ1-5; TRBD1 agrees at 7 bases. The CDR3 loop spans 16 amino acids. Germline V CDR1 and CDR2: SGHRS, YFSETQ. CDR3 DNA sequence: TGCGCCAGCAGCTTGGGGGTGGGACAGCCGAATCAGCCCCAGCACTTT. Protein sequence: CASSLGVGQPNQPQHF.

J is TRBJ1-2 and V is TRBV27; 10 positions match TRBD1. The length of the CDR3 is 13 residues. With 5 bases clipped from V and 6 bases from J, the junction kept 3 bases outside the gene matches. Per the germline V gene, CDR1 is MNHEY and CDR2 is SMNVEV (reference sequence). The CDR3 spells CASSPTGGDGYTF. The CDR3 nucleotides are TGTGCCAGCAGTCCGACAGGGGGCGATGGCTACACCTTC.

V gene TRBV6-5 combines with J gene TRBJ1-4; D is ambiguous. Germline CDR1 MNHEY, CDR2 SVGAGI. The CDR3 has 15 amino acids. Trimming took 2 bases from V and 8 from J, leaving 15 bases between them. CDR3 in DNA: TGTGCCAGCAGTTACACCCAGGTTCCTATGGAAAAACTGTTTTTT. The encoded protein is CASSYTQVPMEKLFF.

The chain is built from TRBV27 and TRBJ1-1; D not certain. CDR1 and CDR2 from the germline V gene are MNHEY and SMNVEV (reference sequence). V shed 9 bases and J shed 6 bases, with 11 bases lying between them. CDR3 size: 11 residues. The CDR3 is CASRRAAEAFF. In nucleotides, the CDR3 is TGTGCCAGTCGGAGGGCGGCTGAAGCTTTCTTT.

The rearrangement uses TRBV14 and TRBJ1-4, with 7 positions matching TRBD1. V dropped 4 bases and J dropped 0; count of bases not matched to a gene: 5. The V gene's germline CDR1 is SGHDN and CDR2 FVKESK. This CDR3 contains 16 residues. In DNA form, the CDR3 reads TGTGCCAGCAGCCGGAATCAGGGGGCAACTAATGAAAAACTGTTTTTT. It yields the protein CASSRNQGATNEKLFF.

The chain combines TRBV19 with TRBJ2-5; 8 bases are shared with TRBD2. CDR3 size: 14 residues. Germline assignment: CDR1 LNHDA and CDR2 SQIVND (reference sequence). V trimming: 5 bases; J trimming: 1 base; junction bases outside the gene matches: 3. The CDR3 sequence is CASSPRGGQETQYF. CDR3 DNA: TGTGCCAGTAGTCCTCGGGGGGGCCAAGAGACCCAGTACTTC.

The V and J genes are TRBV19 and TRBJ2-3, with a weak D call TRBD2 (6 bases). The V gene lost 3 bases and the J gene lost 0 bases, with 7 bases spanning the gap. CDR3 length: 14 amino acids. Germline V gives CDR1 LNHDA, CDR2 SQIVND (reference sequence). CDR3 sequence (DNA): TGTGCCAGTAGTATGAGCGGGAGCACAGATACGCAGTATTTT. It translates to CASSMSGSTDTQYF.

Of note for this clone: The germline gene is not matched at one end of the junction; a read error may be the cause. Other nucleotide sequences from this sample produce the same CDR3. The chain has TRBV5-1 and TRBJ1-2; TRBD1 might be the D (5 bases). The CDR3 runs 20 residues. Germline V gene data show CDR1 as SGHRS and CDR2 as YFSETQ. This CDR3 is CASSLQVGNTRIRVGYGYTF. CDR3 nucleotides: TGCGCTAGCAGCTTACAGGTGGGGAACACCAGGATCCGGGTCGGCTATGGCTACACCTTC.

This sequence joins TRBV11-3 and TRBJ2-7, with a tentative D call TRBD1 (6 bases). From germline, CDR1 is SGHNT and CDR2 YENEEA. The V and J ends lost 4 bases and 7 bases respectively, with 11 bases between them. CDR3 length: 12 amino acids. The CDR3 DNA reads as TGTGCCAGCAGCTCCTATGGGACAGAGCAGTACTTC. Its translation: CASSSYGTEQYF.

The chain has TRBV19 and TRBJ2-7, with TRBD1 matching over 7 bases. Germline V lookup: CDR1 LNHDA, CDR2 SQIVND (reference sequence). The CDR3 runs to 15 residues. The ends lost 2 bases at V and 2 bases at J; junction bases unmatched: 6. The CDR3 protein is CASSITGQRTYEQYF. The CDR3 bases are TGTGCCAGTAGTATAACGGGACAGAGGACCTACGAGCAGTACTTC.

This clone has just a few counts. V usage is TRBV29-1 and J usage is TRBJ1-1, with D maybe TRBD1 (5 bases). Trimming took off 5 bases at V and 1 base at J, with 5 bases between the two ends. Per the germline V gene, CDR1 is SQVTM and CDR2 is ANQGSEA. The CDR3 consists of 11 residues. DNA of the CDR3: TGCAGCGTTCAGGGGAACACTGAAGCTTTCTTT. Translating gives CSVQGNTEAFF.

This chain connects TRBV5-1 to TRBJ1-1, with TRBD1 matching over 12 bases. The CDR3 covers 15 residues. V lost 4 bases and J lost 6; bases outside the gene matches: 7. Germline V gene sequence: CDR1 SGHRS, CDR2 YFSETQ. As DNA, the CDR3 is TGCGCCAGCAGCCCGTGGGACAGGGGGCACGCTGAAGCTTTCTTT. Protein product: CASSPWDRGHAEAFF.

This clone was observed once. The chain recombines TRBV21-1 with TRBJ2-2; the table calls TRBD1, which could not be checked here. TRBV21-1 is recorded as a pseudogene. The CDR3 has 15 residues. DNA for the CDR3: TGTGCCAGCAGCAAAGGGGGCATTTACACCGGGGAGCTGTTTTTT. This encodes CASSKGGIYTGELFF.

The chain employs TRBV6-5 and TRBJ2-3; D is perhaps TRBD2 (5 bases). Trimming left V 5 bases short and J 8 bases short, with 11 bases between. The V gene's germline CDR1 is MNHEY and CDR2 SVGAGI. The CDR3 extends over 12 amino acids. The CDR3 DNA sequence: TGTGCCAGCAGTCCGCGACGGGGTACGCAGTATTTT. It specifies CASSPRRGTQYF.

CDR3 sequence (DNA): TGTGCCAGTAGCGGGAGGCTTGGGGAGACCCAGTACTTC. This codes for CASSGRLGETQYF. The rearrangement joins TRBV6-5 to TRBJ2-5; the match to TRBD2 covers 10 bases. Germline-derived CDR1 and CDR2 are MNHEY and SVGAGI. V was clipped by 9 bases and J by 5 bases; unmatched bases: 6. The CDR3 spans 13 residues.

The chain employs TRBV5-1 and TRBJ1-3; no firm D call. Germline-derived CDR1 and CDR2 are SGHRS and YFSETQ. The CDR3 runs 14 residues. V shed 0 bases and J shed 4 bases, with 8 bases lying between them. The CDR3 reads CASSLGPTGNTIYF. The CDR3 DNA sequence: TGCGCCAGCAGCTTGGGTCCTACCGGAAACACCATATATTTT.

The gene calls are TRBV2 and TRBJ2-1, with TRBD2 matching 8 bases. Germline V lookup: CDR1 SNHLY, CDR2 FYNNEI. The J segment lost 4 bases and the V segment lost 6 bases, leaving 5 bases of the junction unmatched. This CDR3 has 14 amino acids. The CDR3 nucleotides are TGTGCCAGCAGGCCGGGACTAGGGTACAATGAGCAGTTCTTC. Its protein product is CASRPGLGYNEQFF.

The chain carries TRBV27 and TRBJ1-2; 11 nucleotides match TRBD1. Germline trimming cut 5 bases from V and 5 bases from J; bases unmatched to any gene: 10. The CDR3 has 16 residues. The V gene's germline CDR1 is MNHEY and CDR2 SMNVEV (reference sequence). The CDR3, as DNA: TGTGCCAGCAGTCTCGAAGGACAGGGGGCGCGATATGGCTACACCTTC. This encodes CASSLEGQGARYGYTF.

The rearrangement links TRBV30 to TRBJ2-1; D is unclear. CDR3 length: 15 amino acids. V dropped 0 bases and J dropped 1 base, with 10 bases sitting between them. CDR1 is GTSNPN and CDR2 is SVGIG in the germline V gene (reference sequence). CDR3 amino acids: CAWSVPSKSYNEQFF. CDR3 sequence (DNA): TGTGCCTGGAGTGTCCCTAGTAAATCCTACAATGAGCAGTTCTTC.